Each of the 6 T cell receptor beta chains below was sequenced from the same sample in a study of T cells after yellow fever vaccination (dated by TCRdb to between 2018 and 2021). The treatment or condition label on this specimen signifies: live attenuated yellow fever vaccine strain. To prepare the library, 5' RACE was applied. TCRdb shows the sequencer as Illumina HiSeq 2500. The public reads were reanalyzed by TCRdb: fastp trimming at Q25, MiXCR alignment, in-frame beta chains only. Each entry merges the rows of one CDR3 protein and shows their most common DNA and genes. The sample has 450,000 to 600,000 distinct CDR3 sequences on record, less than 20% of them singletons. In total, the top ten clones hold approximately 15% of the sample. Sequenced here: PBMCs, sampled roughly 5 days after the first yellow fever vaccination. These receptors were collected from a man younger than 35 who received the YFV17D yellow fever vaccine.

V and J are TRBV5-1 and TRBJ2-5; the match to TRBD2 covers 7 bases. The ends lost 1 base at V and 4 bases at J; junction bases unmatched: 4. Germline V lookup: CDR1 SGHRS, CDR2 YFSETQ. CDR3 length: 14 residues. For the CDR3, the DNA is TGCGCCAGCAGCTTGAGGGAGGGAGGAGAGACCCAGTACTTC. Its protein product is CASSLREGGETQYF.

The chain couples TRBV2 to TRBJ2-3, with 7 bases that match TRBD1. There are 14 residues in the CDR3. CDR1 SNHLY and CDR2 FYNNEI come from the germline V gene. V lost 8 bases and J lost 4; bases outside the gene matches: 9. CDR3 DNA: TGTGCCAGCGGAGAACAGGGGTTCGCAGATACGCAGTATTTT. Amino acids: CASGEQGFADTQYF.

The chain links TRBV6-2 or TRBV6-3 to TRBJ1-1, with 7 bases aligning to TRBD1. Losses at the gene ends were 8 bases for V and 1 base for J; bases not matched to a gene: 7. CDR1 and CDR2 (germline): MNHEY, SVGEGT. This CDR3 spans 14 amino acids. The CDR3 is CASQTGARNTEAFF. The CDR3 coding sequence is TGTGCCAGCCAAACAGGGGCGAGGAACACTGAAGCTTTCTTT.

The chain combines TRBV5-4 with TRBJ2-7, with TRBD1 identical over 8 bases. The ends lost 4 bases at V and 7 bases at J; junction bases unmatched: 4. The germline V gene has CDR1 SGHNT and CDR2 YYREEE (reference sequence). This CDR3 contains 12 residues. CDR3 sequence: CASSRDRSEQYV. CDR3 DNA sequence: TGTGCCAGCAGCCGGGACAGGTCGGAGCAGTACGTC.

This clonotype was seen a handful of times. The chain has TRBV28 and TRBJ1-2; TRBD1 is a possible D gene (5 bases). The CDR3 spans 13 residues. The germline CDR1 and CDR2 sequences are MDHEN and SYDVKM. Between the trimmed V and J ends, which lost 6 bases and 6 bases, there was a span of 14 bases. The CDR3 DNA follows: TGTGCCAGCAGGGACATGGTTCTCAATGGCTACACCTTC. Translating it yields CASRDMVLNGYTF.

This clonotype was detected a few times. The chain joins TRBV20-1 to TRBJ1-1; D is ambiguous. Germline V CDR1 and CDR2: DFQATT, SNEGSKA (reference sequence). The length of the CDR3 is 14 residues. The germline V and J ends were trimmed by 5 bases and 4 bases, with 17 bases remaining between them. In DNA, the CDR3 is TGCAGTGCTCTCCGGGGTGGGGAGGTCACTGAAGCTTTCTTT. It is translated as CSALRGGEVTEAFF.